This T cell receptor beta chain stems from a study of control samples from healthy donors and cancer patients. After removal of 2 bases from V and 5 bases from J, the junction contained 3 bases not matched to a gene. Germline assignment: CDR1 SGHRS and CDR2 YFSETQ. The CDR3 extends over 14 amino acids. Profiling relied on immunoSEQ multiplex PCR, and the TCRdb table lists in-frame clones only, not all of them. There are about 170,000 clones in the sample; 91% occur only once, and approximately 1.5% lies in the top ten. V is TRBV5-1 and J is TRBJ2-5; 10 nucleotides match TRBD2. The TCR comes from a woman between 25 and 40 years old in good health. Specimen: blood. The CDR3 reads CASSLLAGRETQYF. The CDR3 region has the DNA TGCGCCAGCAGCTTACTAGCGGGGAGGGAGACCCAGTACTTC.